Below are 32 T cell receptor beta chains sequenced from a single sample in a study of read filtering for tumor transcriptome and immune sequencing. Molecular barcoded adaptors covering alpha/delta and beta/gamma chains were used on 400 ng RNA. TCRdb reanalysed the reads using MiXCR and keeps one entry per CDR3 protein. The table includes 100,000 to 150,000 distinct CDR3 sequences, around 13% detected once. Sample: a population of CD138-negative cells sorted from bone marrow. Receptor source: a donor at least 40 years old with multiple myeloma.

To note about this clonotype: A much larger clonotype is one base distant, so this may be a read error. The CDR3 sequence: CASSKGISSNTEAIF. The DNA for the CDR3 is TGCGCCAGCAGTAAAGGGATCTCCTCGAACACTGAAGCTATCTTT. The gene calls are TRBV5-1 and TRBJ1-1; no clear D. Germline V gene sequence: CDR1 SGHRS, CDR2 YFSETQ. The CDR3 loop spans 15 amino acids.

This clonotype occurred a few times. The chain is built from TRBV23-1 and TRBJ2-1; 9 nucleotides line up with TRBD2. TRBV23-1 falls under the ORF class, with uncertain function. The V gene end was trimmed by 3 bases and the J gene end by 5 bases; junction bases not matched to a gene: 8. This CDR3 has 16 amino acids. In DNA, the CDR3 is TGCGCCAGCAGTCATCTAGCGGGGCGAGGCGACAATGAGCAGTTCTTC. Amino acids: CASSHLAGRGDNEQFF.

Worth noting for this clonotype: A clone one base away is much larger, so this may be a read error. CDR3 coding DNA: TGTGCCAGCAGCCCCCGGGAGGGCGTGGAGACCCAGTGCTTC. Amino acids: CASSPREGVETQCF. The V and J genes are TRBV5-6 and TRBJ2-5, with 8 bases identical to TRBD2. From germline, CDR1 is SGHDT and CDR2 YYEEEE. This CDR3 is built from 14 residues.

This clonotype was seen only a few times. V usage is TRBV20-1 and J usage is TRBJ2-7; D is undetermined. The length of the CDR3 is 10 residues. V was clipped by 1 base and J by 6 bases, with 4 bases between them. The germline gives CDR1 DFQATT, CDR2 SNEGSKA (reference sequence). CDR3 DNA: TGCAGTGCTAGAGGGGTCGAGCAGTACTTC. Its protein product is CSARGVEQYF.

This chain connects TRBV4-1 to TRBJ1-5; D might be TRBD1 (5 bases). Per the germline V gene, CDR1 is MGHRA and CDR2 is YSYEKL. The V end lost 4 bases, the J end lost 3 bases, and 10 bases lay between the germline ends. The CDR3 covers 14 residues. CDR3 protein: CASSPLDNNQPQHF. For the CDR3, the DNA is TGCGCCAGCAGCCCCCTGGACAACAATCAGCCCCAGCATTTT.

In this sample, this clonotype turned up many times. The rearrangement uses TRBV20-1 and TRBJ1-1; 8 positions agree with TRBD1. Germline values: CDR1 DFQATT, CDR2 SNEGSKA (reference sequence). With 1 base clipped from V and 5 bases from J, the junction kept 6 bases outside the gene matches. The CDR3 sequence is 14 residues long. The chain's CDR3 is CSARGTGRETEAFF. Written as DNA, the CDR3 is TGCAGTGCTAGAGGGACAGGGAGGGAAACTGAAGCTTTCTTT.

A note on this clonotype: Since a much larger clone is just one base distant, this may be a read error. The genes are TRBV7-9 and TRBJ2-1; D might be TRBD2 (5 bases). The germline gives CDR1 SEHNR, CDR2 FQNEAQ (reference sequence). The CDR3 sequence is 20 residues long. The CDR3 spells CASNLDLVSGRTSSYNEQFF. Written as DNA, the CDR3 is TGTGCCAGCAACTTAGATCTTGTGTCCGGCAGAACTAGCTCCTACAATGAGCAGTTCTTC.

Concerning this clonotype itself: Since a much larger clone is just one base distant, this may be a read error. The chain uses TRBV5-5 and TRBJ2-2; D is uncertain. CDR3 length: 13 residues. V dropped 2 bases and J dropped 9 bases, with 11 bases sitting between them. Germline V lookup: CDR1 SGHKS, CDR2 YYEKEE (reference sequence). Here the CDR3 reads CASSLTATWELFF. The CDR3 DNA is TGTGCCAGCAGCTTAACTGCGACCTGGGAGCTGTTTTTT.

This clonotype was counted many times. V gene TRBV6-5 combines with J gene TRBJ1-1, with D perhaps TRBD1 (6 bases). The ends were cut back, 8 bases at V and 6 bases at J, with 16 bases in the middle. CDR3 size: 13 residues. Per the germline V gene, CDR1 is MNHEY and CDR2 is SVGAGI. CDR3 bases: TGTGCCAGCTTAAGGGGGGGTTACGCTGAAGCTTTCTTT. This codes for CASLRGGYAEAFF.

This clonotype was seen many times. V is TRBV2 and J is TRBJ1-2, with 7 nucleotides matching TRBD1. Germline lookup yields CDR1 SNHLY and CDR2 FYNNEI. CDR3 length: 18 residues. After removal of 5 bases from V and 4 bases from J, the junction contained 19 bases not matched to a gene. CDR3 loop: CASSLRQGVGAGGYGYTF. CDR3 coding DNA: TGTGCCAGCAGTTTAAGGCAGGGGGTTGGAGCTGGGGGCTATGGCTACACCTTC.

This clonotype was detected only a few times. V is TRBV5-1 and J is TRBJ1-1, with TRBD1 identical over 8 bases. The CDR3 has 13 residues. The V segment lost 6 bases and the J segment 7 bases; nucleotides outside the gene matches: 8. From germline, CDR1 is SGHRS and CDR2 YFSETQ. The CDR3 coding sequence is TGCGCCAGCAAGCAGGGGGCGGATATTGAAGCTTTCTTT. Protein product: CASKQGADIEAFF.

This clonotype was seen many times. The gene calls are TRBV12-3 or TRBV12-4 and TRBJ2-3; perhaps TRBD2 as D (6 bases). The V end was cut by 7 bases, the J end by 2 bases, with 13 bases between. The CDR3 runs 14 residues. The CDR3 DNA reads as TGTGCCAGCACCACGGGGGTTACCACAGATACGCAGTATTTT. This translates into CASTTGVTTDTQYF.

The chain couples TRBV29-1 to TRBJ2-7; D possibly corresponds to TRBD1 (6 bases). Trimming removed 6 bases at V and 0 bases at J, with 18 bases between. In germline, CDR1 is SQVTM, CDR2 ANQGSEA. The CDR3 runs to 15 residues. This CDR3 is CSVEGVMKSSYEQYF. The CDR3 region has the DNA TGCAGCGTAGAGGGGGTAATGAAAAGCTCCTACGAGCAGTACTTC.

This clonotype was seen a few times. This may arise from a read error, as a much more abundant clone is one base away. The chain joins TRBV20-1 to TRBJ1-1; D remains ambiguous. CDR1 and CDR2 (germline): DFQATT, SNEGSKA (reference sequence). The CDR3 contains 12 residues. Here the CDR3 reads CRARALNTEAFF. CDR3 DNA sequence: TGCCGTGCTAGGGCCTTGAACACTGAAGCTTTCTTT.

This clonotype was found many times. The chain combines TRBV4-1 with TRBJ2-3, with D possibly TRBD1 on 5 matching bases. This CDR3 has 16 amino acids. V was cut by 2 bases and J by 0 bases, with 12 bases left in between. Germline CDR1 and CDR2: MGHRA and YSYEKL. The chain's CDR3 is CASSQYVQGSTDTQYF. The CDR3 coding sequence is TGCGCCAGCAGCCAATATGTTCAGGGTAGCACAGATACGCAGTATTTT.

This clonotype was seen ten or more times. The chain has TRBV4-1 and TRBJ2-5; D possibly matches TRBD1 or TRBD2 (5 bases each). Germline V lookup: CDR1 MGHRA, CDR2 YSYEKL. This CDR3 has 15 residues. Trimming pared 1 base from V and 3 bases from J, leaving 12 bases between. CDR3 sequence reads: CASSQVPRGEETQYF. CDR3 nucleotides: TGCGCCAGCAGCCAAGTTCCCCGGGGCGAAGAGACCCAGTACTTC.

This clonotype was recorded many times. The chain is built from TRBV15 and TRBJ2-3, with D possibly TRBD2 on 5 matching bases. Per the germline V gene, CDR1 is LNHNV and CDR2 is YYDKDF (reference sequence). V lost 3 bases and J 9 bases, leaving 13 bases between the germline ends. The CDR3 consists of 13 residues. In DNA form, the CDR3 reads TGTGCCACCAGCAGGGCGGCCGCGGGCACGCAGTATTTT. It codes for CATSRAAAGTQYF.

This clonotype was seen repeatedly, ten times or more. The V call is TRBV7-9, the J call TRBJ2-3, with D unclear. CDR3 size: 15 residues. Germline V gene lookup returns CDR1 SEHNR and CDR2 FQNEAQ (reference sequence). V lost 3 bases and J 1 base, leaving 11 bases between the germline ends. CDR3 loop: CASSLVSGGTDTQYF. As DNA, the CDR3 is TGTGCCAGCAGCTTGGTGTCCGGAGGCACAGATACGCAGTATTTT.

At least ten counts were recorded for this clonotype. V gene TRBV11-2 combines with J gene TRBJ2-3; D perhaps matches TRBD2 (5 bases). V shed 7 bases and J shed 5 bases, with 16 bases lying between them. The CDR3 has 14 residues. CDR1 and CDR2 (germline): SGHAT, FQNNGV. The CDR3 bases are TGTGCCAGCACCACGGGTGGGAGTATAGATACGCAGTATTTT. It encodes CASTTGGSIDTQYF.

This clonotype came up many times. V and J are TRBV6-6 and TRBJ1-1; perhaps TRBD1 as D (6 bases). Trimming pared 6 bases from V and 0 bases from J, leaving 14 bases between. Germline-derived CDR1 and CDR2 are MNHNY and SVGAGI (reference sequence). The CDR3 runs 15 residues. The CDR3: CASRLGQFMNTEAFF. The CDR3 DNA reads TGTGCCAGCAGGTTAGGACAGTTTATGAACACTGAAGCTTTCTTT.

This clonotype was seen repeatedly, ten times or more. The V and J genes are TRBV7-2 and TRBJ2-7, with D possibly matching TRBD2 (6 bases). Germline CDR1 and CDR2: SGHTA and FQGNSA. CDR3 length equals 16 residues. V dropped 0 bases and J dropped 2 bases, with 14 bases sitting between them. The CDR3 DNA follows: TGTGCCAGCAGCTTAGCTAGCGGAGGTGAAACCTACGAGCAGTACTTC. This translates into CASSLASGGETYEQYF.

This clonotype was picked up many times. J is TRBJ2-1 and V is TRBV29-1; 7 bases are a match to TRBD1. The J segment lost 7 bases and the V segment lost 7 bases, leaving 4 bases of the junction unmatched. The CDR3 is 11 residues long. Germline V CDR1 and CDR2: SQVTM, ANQGSEA. The CDR3 sequence: CSADRANEQFF. CDR3 bases: TGCAGCGCAGACAGGGCGAATGAGCAGTTCTTC.

This clonotype was seen many times. V is TRBV7-9 and J is TRBJ1-2; D is unresolved. This CDR3 region has 15 residues. Germline V lookup: CDR1 SEHNR, CDR2 FQNEAQ (reference sequence). The ends were cut back, 0 bases at V and 4 bases at J, with 12 bases in the middle. The CDR3 region is CASSLAPRTVYGYTF. Written as DNA, the CDR3 is TGTGCCAGCAGCTTAGCCCCCAGGACGGTCTATGGCTACACCTTC.

This clonotype was observed at least ten times. The genes are TRBV6-5 and TRBJ1-5; D is possibly TRBD1 (5 bases). V lost 5 bases and J lost 0, with 20 bases in between. Looked up from germline, CDR1 is MNHEY and CDR2 is SVGAGI. This CDR3 is 18 amino acids long. The CDR3 nucleotides are TGTGCCAGCAGTCCCTGGGGGACTGGAAGCCATAGCAATCAGCCCCAGCATTTT. Amino acid sequence: CASSPWGTGSHSNQPQHF.

As for this clonotype: It may be a read error: a sequence one base away is much more abundant. The V and J genes are TRBV29-1 and TRBJ2-1; possibly TRBD2 for D (5 bases). Trimming cost V 0 bases and J 8 bases, with 11 bases left between them. Germline CDR1 reads SQVTM; CDR2 reads ANQGSEA. The CDR3 is 13 residues long. This chain's CDR3 is CSVEDLRVDEQFF. The CDR3 DNA reads TGCAGCGTTGAAGATCTGAGGGTGGATGAGCAGTTCTTC.

Ten or more counts support this clonotype. The chain has TRBV29-1 and TRBJ1-1, with D tentatively TRBD1 (5 bases). Per the germline V gene, CDR1 is SQVTM and CDR2 is ANQGSEA. V lost 1 base, J lost 7 bases, and 19 bases lay in between. The CDR3 loop spans 15 amino acids. CDR3 loop: CSVEAAEGYGGEAFF. For the CDR3, the DNA is TGCAGCGTTGAAGCTGCGGAGGGGTATGGGGGTGAAGCTTTCTTT.

A note on this clonotype: At one end, the junction sequence differs from germline, possibly due to a read error. This chain joins TRBV20-1 and TRBJ2-1, with 11 positions matching TRBD2. Germline CDR1 DFQATT, CDR2 SNEGSKA (reference sequence). This CDR3 spans 13 amino acids. The DNA of the CDR3 is TGCAGTGCATTGACTAGCGGGAACAAGGAGCAGTTCTTC. This encodes CSALTSGNKEQFF.

This clonotype has a count of ten or more. The chain is built from TRBV6-5 and TRBJ2-2; 10 bases match TRBD1. The ends lost 2 bases at V and 2 bases at J; junction bases unmatched: 11. The CDR3 runs 19 residues. The germline gives CDR1 MNHEY, CDR2 SVGAGI. The CDR3 here is CASSYHWRDRGVNTGELFF. As DNA, the CDR3 is TGTGCCAGCAGTTACCACTGGCGGGACAGGGGCGTAAACACCGGGGAGCTGTTTTTT.

To note about this clonotype: Being one base from a much bigger clone, this may be a read error. This chain links TRBV5-1 with TRBJ2-7, with 10 bases fitting TRBD2. CDR3 length equals 14 residues. The germline V gene has CDR1 SGHRS and CDR2 YFSETQ. The CDR3 bases are TGCGCCAGCAGAGAAAGGACTAGCGGATACGAGCGGTACTTC. The encoded protein is CASRERTSGYERYF.

This clonotype was counted many times. The V and J genes are TRBV19 and TRBJ2-1, with D perhaps given as TRBD1 or TRBD2 (6 bases each). CDR1 LNHDA and CDR2 SQIVND come from the germline V gene (reference sequence). The V gene lost 3 bases and the J gene lost 0 bases, with 15 bases spanning the gap. The CDR3 contains 17 residues. The CDR3 nucleotides read TGTGCCAGTAGTATCCTACAGGGTAGCGGCTCCTACAATGAGCAGTTCTTC. Amino acid sequence: CASSILQGSGSYNEQFF.

This clonotype was seen at least ten times. The rearrangement joins TRBV4-1 to TRBJ2-1; possible D gene TRBD2, 6 bases. CDR1 is MGHRA, CDR2 YSYEKL, per germline. V gave up 1 base and J gave up 0 bases, with 10 bases separating them. The CDR3 contains 16 residues. The CDR3 here is CASSQGGGSSYNEQFF. As DNA, the CDR3 is TGCGCCAGCAGCCAAGGCGGAGGGTCCTCCTACAATGAGCAGTTCTTC.

This clonotype was counted only a few times. This chain uses TRBV23-1 with TRBJ1-2, with no clear D. TRBV23-1 is sorted into the ORF group, with uncertain function. Trimming removed 0 bases at V and 7 bases at J, with 15 bases between. The CDR3 totals 15 residues. The CDR3 loop reads CASSQSTWLGTGYTF. The CDR3 DNA follows: TGCGCCAGCAGTCAATCGACATGGCTAGGTACTGGCTACACCTTC.